A single sample is the source of the 8 T cell receptor beta chains below, sequenced in a study of blood T cell repertoires in COVID-19. Profiled with immunoSEQ multiplex PCR; TCRdb holds only in-frame clones, not every one. The sample has some 200,000 clones; 82% are singletons. Material: PBMCs or T cells enriched from blood (not recorded which). Receptor source: a man aged 40-55 years who had recovered from COVID-19.

Only one count was recorded for this clone. The chain joins TRBV6-2 or TRBV6-3 to TRBJ1-5; D remains ambiguous. The CDR3 runs 15 residues. Per germline, CDR1 MNHEY and CDR2 SVGEGT. The V end was cut by 1 base, the J end by 0 bases, with 7 bases between. The CDR3 protein is CASSYYGNSNQPQHF. The CDR3 DNA reads TGTGCCAGCAGTTACTACGGTAATAGCAATCAGCCCCAGCATTTT.

The CDR3 DNA reads TGTGCCAGCAGCCTAAAGCGGGAGGGTGACAATGAGCAGTTCTTC. It codes for CASSLKREGDNEQFF. This rearrangement joins TRBV7-9 to TRBJ2-1; 10 nucleotides agree with TRBD2. The V gene end was trimmed by 5 bases and the J gene end by 5 bases; junction bases not matched to a gene: 6. The CDR3 loop spans 15 amino acids. Germline V gene lookup returns CDR1 SEHNR and CDR2 FQNEAQ (reference sequence).

This sequence joins TRBV5-6 and TRBJ1-3, with D unresolved. Germline lookup yields CDR1 SGHDT and CDR2 YYEEEE. The CDR3 is 16 residues long. V shed 0 bases and J shed 0 bases, with 10 bases lying between them. CDR3 in amino acids: CASSLGRVSSGNTIYF. CDR3 in DNA: TGTGCCAGCAGCTTGGGTCGGGTAAGCTCTGGAAACACCATATATTTT. The full variable domain, in which reference TRBV5-6 and TRBJ1-3 provide the parts outside the CDR3, is DAGVTQSPTHLIKTRGQQVTLRCSPKSGHDTVSWYQQALGQGPQFIFQYYEEEERQRGNFPDRFSGHQFPNYSSELNVNALLLGDSALYLCASSLGRVSSGNTIYFGEGSWLTVV.

V is TRBV3-1 (or the pseudogene TRBV3-2) and J is TRBJ2-2; D gene ambiguous. The CDR3 is made up of 12 amino acids. The germline CDR1 and CDR2 sequences are LGHDT and YNNKEL (reference sequence). V was cut by 0 bases and J by 9 bases, with 5 bases left in between. CDR3 loop: CASSQEGRELFF. CDR3 bases: TGTGCCAGCAGCCAAGAGGGCCGGGAGCTGTTTTTT.

The rearrangement joins TRBV7-9 to TRBJ2-3; 10 nucleotides align to TRBD2. V was clipped by 4 bases and J by 6 bases; unmatched bases: 7. This CDR3 region has 15 residues. Per the germline V gene, CDR1 is SEHNR and CDR2 is FQNEAQ (reference sequence). The CDR3 is CASSSPSGRSDTQYF. The DNA for the CDR3 is TGTGCCAGCAGCTCCCCTAGCGGGAGATCCGATACGCAGTATTTT.

The CDR3 DNA sequence: TGTGCCAGCAGTTATTGGCCGGGAGTCTACAATGAGCAGTTCTTC. Its translation: CASSYWPGVYNEQFF. The chain combines TRBV6-9 with TRBJ2-1, with a tentative D call TRBD2 (6 bases). CDR1 is MNHGY and CDR2 is SVAAGI in the germline V gene. The CDR3 extends over 15 amino acids. The ends were cut back, 1 base at V and 3 bases at J, with 10 bases in the middle.

There are a few counts of this clone. The rearrangement links TRBV10-1 to TRBJ1-2; D is uncertain. The CDR3 runs to 12 residues. Germline lookup yields CDR1 WNHNN and CDR2 SYGVQD (reference sequence). The ends were cut back, 3 bases at V and 4 bases at J, with 6 bases in the middle. CDR3 in DNA: TGCGCCAGCAGTGACAGTACCTATGGCTACACCTTC. Amino acids: CASSDSTYGYTF.

The V and J genes are TRBV9 and TRBJ2-3; 8 bases line up with TRBD2. V lost 4 bases and J lost 6; bases outside the gene matches: 7. CDR1 SGDLS and CDR2 YYNGEE come from the germline V gene. The CDR3 has 14 amino acids. The CDR3 DNA is TGTGCCAGCAGCCGGTCCCGGGGGGGGGATACGCAGTATTTT. Amino acid sequence: CASSRSRGGDTQYF.